This TCR beta chain was obtained from a study of blood T cell repertoires in COVID-19. Study summary: The United States, Italy and Spain were the sources of the acute and convalescent COVID-19 samples. PBMCs, B-cell-depleted T cells, or T cells provided the cDNA or gDNA that made up the material.

This study enrolled people aged about 18 to 100 from around 26 US geographic areas. Donors of Cohort 3 who recovered were those that had two negative PCRs, clearance, or symptom resolution. The protocol was immunoSEQ multiplex PCR, while the TCRdb copy is restricted to in-frame clones and leaves out a portion. In the table there are roughly 230,000 clones, roughly four fifths of which are singletons. CDR3 length: 12 amino acids. CDR1 is LNHDA and CDR2 is SQIVND in the germline V gene (reference sequence). Trimming cost V 8 bases and J 5 bases, with 9 bases left between them. V is TRBV19 and J is TRBJ2-2; perhaps TRBD1 as D (6 bases). The sequencing sample was made of PBMCs or T cells enriched from blood (not recorded which). The source is a woman in her fifties or sixties who had recovered from COVID-19. CDR3 protein: CASQGWTGELFF. CDR3 DNA sequence: TGTGCCAGTCAGGGGTGGACCGGGGAGCTGTTTTTT.